Listed below are T cell receptor beta chains from one sample, sequenced in a study of metastatic and nonmetastatic thyroid tumors. TCRdb called clones again from the PCR reads with MiXCR. The sample gives 75,000 to 95,000 clones, roughly an eighth of which show up once; roughly 12% is in the top ten. Sequences were obtained from blood. Source of these receptors: a female donor with papillary thyroid cancer or a benign thyroid nodule (not recorded which). Some clones in this sample may be carry-over from other donors' samples. Both conserved end residues are part of each CDR3. The D gene is left open where the match is weak. Where a row states a size, it is once, few, many or the class of an expanded clone; other rows omit it.

TRBD2	TRBV27	TRBJ2-7	.	CASKTSGTSGRPYEQYF	TGTGCCAGCAAGACCTCCGGGACTAGCGGGAGACCCTACGAGCAGTACTTC
.	TRBV28	TRBJ2-2	many	CASSGVTGELFF	TGTGCCAGCTCTGGGGTCACCGGGGAGCTGTTTTTT
.	TRBV3-1	TRBJ2-5	many	CASSQDLSADQTQYF	TGTGCCAGCAGCCAAGATCTCTCTGCGGACCAGACCCAGTACTTC
.	TRBV6-2/TRBV6-3	TRBJ2-4	many	CASRRPRVTGGKNIQYF	TGTGCCAGCAGACGACCAAGGGTTACTGGGGGCAAAAACATTCAGTACTTC
.	TRBV6-2/TRBV6-3	TRBJ2-7	many	CASTQGYDEQYF	TGTGCCAGCACCCAGGGATATGACGAGCAGTACTTC
.	TRBV6-6	TRBJ1-2	.	CASSYGGLSQSYGYTF	TGTGCCAGCAGTTACGGGGGACTCTCGCAATCTTATGGCTACACCTTC
.	TRBV11-1	TRBJ2-7	once	CASSLSLGESYEQYF	TGTGCCAGCAGCTTATCTCTGGGGGAGTCCTACGAGCAGTACTTC
.	TRBV28	TRBJ2-5	many	CASLGGGGETQYF	TGTGCCAGCTTGGGGGGCGGGGGAGAGACCCAGTACTTC
TRBD2	TRBV6-6	TRBJ2-1	many	CASSSRLAGPNNEQFF	TGTGCCAGCAGTTCCCGACTAGCGGGACCCAACAATGAGCAGTTCTTC
TRBD1	TRBV6-1	TRBJ2-7	many	CASSEAVGQSYEQYF	TGTGCCAGCAGTGAAGCGGTGGGACAGTCCTACGAGCAGTACTTC
TRBD1	TRBV2	TRBJ1-6	many	CASSDTLQGAGSPLHF	TGTGCCAGCAGTGATACGCTACAGGGGGCTGGGTCACCCCTCCACTTT
.	TRBV7-2	TRBJ2-5	many	CASSFPGWETQYF	TGTGCCAGCAGCTTCCCGGGTTGGGAGACCCAGTACTTC
.	TRBV24-1	TRBJ1-2	many	CATSDLIAGYTF	TGTGCCACCAGTGATTTGATAGCTGGCTACACCTTC
.	TRBV19	TRBJ2-1	.	CASSAPGTGSYNEQFF	TGTGCCAGTAGTGCCCCCGGTACTGGAAGTTACAATGAGCAGTTCTTC
.	TRBV30	TRBJ2-2	many	CAWRGIVTGELFF	TGTGCCTGGAGAGGGATTGTCACCGGGGAGCTGTTTTTT
.	TRBV3-1	TRBJ1-1	many	CASSQRSQGGTEAFF	TGTGCCAGCAGCCAACGATCCCAGGGAGGCACTGAAGCTTTCTTT
.	TRBV7-2	TRBJ2-1	many	CASSLNRNNEQFF	TGTGCCAGCAGCTTAAACAGGAACAATGAGCAGTTCTTC
TRBD2	TRBV11-3	TRBJ2-3	many	CASSRGLAGIDSTDTQYF	TGTGCCAGCAGCCGAGGACTAGCGGGTATAGATAGCACAGATACGCAGTATTTT
.	TRBV19	TRBJ1-6	many	CASRTADRGSSPLHF	TGTGCCAGCAGGACCGCGGACCGAGGCTCCTCACCCCTCCACTTT
.	TRBV4-1	TRBJ2-7	many	CASSQEAFWPGDDEQYF	TGCGCCAGCAGCCAAGAAGCCTTTTGGCCGGGGGACGACGAGCAGTACTTC
TRBD2	TRBV7-8	TRBJ2-7	many	CASSYGLARATYEQYF	TGTGCCAGCAGCTACGGACTAGCCCGAGCCACTTACGAGCAGTACTTC
.	TRBV12-3/TRBV12-4	TRBJ2-7	few	CASRRGQSYEQYF	TGTGCCAGCAGACGCGGACAGAGCTACGAGCAGTACTTC
.	TRBV7-2	TRBJ2-1	.	CAISLTRLYNDQFF	TGTGCCATCAGCTTAACCCGTCTATACAATGATCAGTTCTTC
TRBD2	TRBV30	TRBJ2-5	many	CAWSAGLAGEETQYF	TGTGCCTGGAGTGCCGGACTAGCGGGAGAAGAGACCCAGTACTTC
.	TRBV6-6	TRBJ1-4	many	CASSYSGVYGEKLFF	TGTGCCAGCAGTTACTCCGGGGTTTATGGTGAAAAACTGTTTTTT
TRBD1	TRBV18	TRBJ1-2	.	CASPPRDRGQDGYTF	TGTGCCAGCCCACCAAGGGACAGGGGGCAAGATGGCTACACCTTC
TRBD2	TRBV20-1	TRBJ2-3	many	CSAFRTSGRARTDTQYF	TGCAGTGCTTTCCGGACTAGCGGGAGGGCCAGAACAGATACGCAGTATTTT
.	TRBV9	TRBJ2-7	many	CASSVGRDYEQYF	TGTGCCAGCAGCGTAGGCAGGGACTACGAGCAGTACTTC
.	TRBV20-1	TRBJ2-3	.	CSARDNPGDTQYF	TGCAGTGCTAGAGACAATCCCGGTGATACGCAGTATTTT
TRBD1	TRBV6-1	TRBJ2-7	few	CASRTPGGYEQYF	TGTGCCAGCAGGACACCAGGGGGTTACGAGCAGTACTTC
.	TRBV6-6	TRBJ2-7	many	CASSYSRGYEQYF	TGTGCCAGCAGTTACTCGAGAGGCTACGAGCAGTACTTC
.	TRBV6-2/TRBV6-3	TRBJ2-2	many	CASRPGVTYTGEPFF	TGTGCCAGCCGCCCGGGAGTGACTTACACCGGGGAGCCGTTTTTT
.	TRBV20-1	TRBJ2-1	many	CSAQGPRVSYNEQFF	TGCAGTGCCCAGGGCCCTAGGGTCTCCTACAATGAGCAGTTCTTC
.	TRBV30	TRBJ1-4	many	CAWSPDRGEKLFF	TGTGCCTGGAGTCCAGACAGAGGGGAAAAACTGTTTTTT
TRBD2	TRBV6-1	TRBJ2-7	many	CASSQLAGGPYEQYF	TGTGCCAGCAGTCAACTAGCGGGAGGGCCCTACGAGCAGTACTTC
.	TRBV4-1	TRBJ2-1	many	CASSQGEMIYNEQFF	TGCGCCAGCAGCCAAGGCGAGATGATTTACAATGAGCAGTTCTTC
TRBD1	TRBV28	TRBJ1-2	many	CASSHGQATANYGYTF	TGTGCCAGCAGTCATGGACAGGCGACTGCTAACTATGGCTACACCTTC
.	TRBV4-1	TRBJ2-7	many	CASSPKKGSPYEQYF	TGCGCCAGCAGCCCGAAAAAGGGCAGTCCCTACGAGCAGTACTTC
.	TRBV9	TRBJ1-2	many	CASSVAGGDLFGYTF	TGTGCCAGCAGCGTAGCCGGGGGGGATCTTTTCGGCTACACCTTC
TRBD1	TRBV11-2	TRBJ1-2	many	CASSFKPGQIYGYTF	TGTGCCAGCAGCTTTAAACCGGGACAGATCTATGGCTACACCTTC
.	TRBV12-3/TRBV12-4	TRBJ1-1	many	CASSFQGNTEAFF	TGTGCCAGCAGCTTCCAGGGGAACACTGAAGCTTTCTTT
TRBD2	TRBV4-1	TRBJ2-1	many	CASSQGLAGSYNEQFF	TGCGCCAGCAGCCAAGGACTAGCGGGCTCCTACAATGAGCAGTTCTTC